The present entry profiles one TCR beta chain with its context. The sample originates from a study of blood T cell repertoires in COVID-19. Study-level information: The United States, Italy and Spain supplied acute and convalescent COVID-19 samples.

The CDR3 consists of 16 residues. V was pared by 5 bases and J by 0 bases, with 15 bases between. CDR1 is SGHNT, CDR2 YYREEE, per germline (reference sequence). As handled by the study authors: Reference gene primer amplification gave estimated nucleated cell counts. Sequencing was performed with immunoSEQ multiplex PCR; in TCRdb, only in-frame clones are kept and a portion is missing. That table furnishes V, J and clone size, whereas the DNA furnished D and trimming. The table records 100,000 to 150,000 clones, 86% of them present only once. Individuals aged about 18 to 100 years were recruited from approximately 24 US areas. Cohort 3 donors counted as recovered after two negative PCRs, clearance, or resolved symptoms.

The TCR comes from a woman aged 50 to 60 who had recovered from COVID-19. This chain joins TRBV5-4 and TRBJ2-4, with TRBD1 as a possible D gene (6 bases). The sample was PBMCs or T cells enriched from blood (not recorded which). The CDR3 nucleotides read TGTGCCAGCAGGGACGGGACACGACTAGCCAAAAACATTCAGTACTTC. Translating gives CASRDGTRLAKNIQYF.